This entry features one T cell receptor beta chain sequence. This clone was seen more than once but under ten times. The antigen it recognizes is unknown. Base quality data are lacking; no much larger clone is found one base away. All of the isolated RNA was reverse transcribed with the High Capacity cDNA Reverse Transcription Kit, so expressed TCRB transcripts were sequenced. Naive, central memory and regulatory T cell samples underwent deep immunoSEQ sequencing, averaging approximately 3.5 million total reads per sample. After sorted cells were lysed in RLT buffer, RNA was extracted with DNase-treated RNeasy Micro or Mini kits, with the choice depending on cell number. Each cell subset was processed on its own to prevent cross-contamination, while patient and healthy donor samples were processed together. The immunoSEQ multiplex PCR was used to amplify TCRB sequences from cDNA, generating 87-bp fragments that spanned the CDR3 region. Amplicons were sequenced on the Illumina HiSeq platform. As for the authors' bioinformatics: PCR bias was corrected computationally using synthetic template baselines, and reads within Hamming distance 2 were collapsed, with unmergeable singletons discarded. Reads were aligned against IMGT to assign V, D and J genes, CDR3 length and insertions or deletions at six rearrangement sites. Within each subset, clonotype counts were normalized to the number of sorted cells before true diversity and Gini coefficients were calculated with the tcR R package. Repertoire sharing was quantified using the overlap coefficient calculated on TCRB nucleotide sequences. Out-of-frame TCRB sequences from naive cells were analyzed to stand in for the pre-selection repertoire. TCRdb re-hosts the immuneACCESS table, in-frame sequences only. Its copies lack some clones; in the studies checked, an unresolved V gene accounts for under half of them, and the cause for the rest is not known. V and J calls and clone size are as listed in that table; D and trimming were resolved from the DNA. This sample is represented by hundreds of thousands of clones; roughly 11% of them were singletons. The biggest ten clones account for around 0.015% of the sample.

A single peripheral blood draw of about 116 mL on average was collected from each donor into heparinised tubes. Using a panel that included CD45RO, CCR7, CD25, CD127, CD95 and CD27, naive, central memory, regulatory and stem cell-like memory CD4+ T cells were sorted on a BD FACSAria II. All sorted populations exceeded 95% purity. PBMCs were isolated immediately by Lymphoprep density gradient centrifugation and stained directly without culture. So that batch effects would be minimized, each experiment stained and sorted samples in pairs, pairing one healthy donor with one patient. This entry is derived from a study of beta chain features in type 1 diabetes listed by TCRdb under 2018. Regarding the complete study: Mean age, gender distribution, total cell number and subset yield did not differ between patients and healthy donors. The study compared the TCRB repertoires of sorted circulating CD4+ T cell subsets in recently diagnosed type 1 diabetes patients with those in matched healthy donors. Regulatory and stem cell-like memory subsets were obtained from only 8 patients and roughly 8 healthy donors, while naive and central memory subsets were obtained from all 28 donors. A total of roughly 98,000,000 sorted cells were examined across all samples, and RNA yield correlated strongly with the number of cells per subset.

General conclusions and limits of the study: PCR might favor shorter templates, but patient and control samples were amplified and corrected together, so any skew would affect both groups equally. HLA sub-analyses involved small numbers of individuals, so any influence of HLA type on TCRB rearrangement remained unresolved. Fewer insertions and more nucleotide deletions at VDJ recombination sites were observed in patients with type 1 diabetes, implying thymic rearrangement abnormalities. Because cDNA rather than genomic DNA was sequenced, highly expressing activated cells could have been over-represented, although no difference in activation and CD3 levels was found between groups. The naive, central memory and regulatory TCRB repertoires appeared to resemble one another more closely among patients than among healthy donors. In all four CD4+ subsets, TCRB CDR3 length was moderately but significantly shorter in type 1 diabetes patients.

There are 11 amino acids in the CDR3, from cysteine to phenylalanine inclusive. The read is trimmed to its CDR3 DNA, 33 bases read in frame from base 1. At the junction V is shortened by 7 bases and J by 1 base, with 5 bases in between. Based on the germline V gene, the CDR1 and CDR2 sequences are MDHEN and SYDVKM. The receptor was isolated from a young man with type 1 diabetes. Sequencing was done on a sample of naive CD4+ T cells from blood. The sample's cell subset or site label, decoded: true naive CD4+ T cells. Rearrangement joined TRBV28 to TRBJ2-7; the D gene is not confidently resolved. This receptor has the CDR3 CASTSSYEQYF. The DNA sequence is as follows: TGTGCCAGCACCTCTTCCTACGAGCAGTACTTC. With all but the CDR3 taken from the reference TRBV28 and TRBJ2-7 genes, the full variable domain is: DVKVTQSSRYLVKRTGEKVFLECVQDMDHENMFWYRQDPGLGLRLIYFSYDVKMKEKGDIPEGYSVSREKKERFSLILESASTNQTSMYLCASTSSYEQYFGPGTRLTVT.